This record covers a single T cell receptor beta chain. Its target is unknown. The data were obtained in a study of cytomegalovirus exposure and HLA in healthy donors. Primers included in the PCR were 60 Vbeta and 13 Jbeta primers. TCRdb's table, derived via immunoSEQ multiplex PCR, lists solely in-frame clones and lacks some. The sample lists about 140,000 clones; roughly 80% were seen once. General study points: There were reportedly fewer N-insertions in an Asian-associated ancestry cluster than the roughly 700-donor mean, in a later analysis. Later analysis associated a missense DCLRE1C variant with TCR beta V- and J-gene trimming. The study reported that TCR beta sequences accurately predicted HLA-A and HLA-B alleles in most subjects.

Trimming shortened V by 6 bases and J by 1 base, and 9 bases separated the two germline ends. The CDR3 length is 13 residues. Per the germline V gene, CDR1 is LNHDA and CDR2 is SQIVND (reference sequence). The receptor was isolated from a man between 40 and 49 years old in good health and CMV-seronegative. J is TRBJ1-2 and V is TRBV19; a weak D match, TRBD1 (5 bases). The sample taken for sequencing was PBMCs. The CDR3 sequence: CASRQGGNYGYTF. Here the CDR3 DNA reads TGTGCCAGTAGGCAGGGAGGTAACTATGGCTACACCTTC.